This TCR beta chain is from a study of regulatory T cells in long-lasting Graves disease. About the study: To qualify as persistent, Graves' disease required over 5 years of antithyroid drugs with positive TSH receptor antibodies. The study's findings and limits: Less diverse TCR repertoires were seen in persistent Graves' patients than in newly diagnosed ones.

TCR beta libraries were built with iRepertoire HTBI primers and Arm-PCR of CDR3 regions. TCRdb reanalysed the multiplex PCR reads using MiXCR and keeps one entry per CDR3 protein. The sample holds roughly 500,000 distinct CDR3 sequences, 20% seen once. Time point given: persistent/refractory GD, antithyroid drugs over 5 years with positive TRAb. RNA extracted from PBMCs served as the sequencing template. Germline CDR1 DFQATT, CDR2 SNEGSKA (reference sequence). There are 15 residues in the CDR3. Trimming removed 0 bases from V and 7 bases from J; junction bases left unmatched: 11. There are many counts of this clonotype. Its target is unknown.

Sequenced here: peripheral blood mononuclear cells (PBMCs), sampled when the disease was refractory, from a patient treated with antithyroid drugs. The chain has TRBV20-1 and TRBJ1-2, with 7 positions matching TRBD1. This clonotype was sampled from a female donor with Graves disease. The CDR3 loop reads CSARDSTRTGSGYTF. As DNA, the CDR3 is TGCAGTGCTAGAGATAGCACCAGGACAGGCAGTGGCTACACCTTC.